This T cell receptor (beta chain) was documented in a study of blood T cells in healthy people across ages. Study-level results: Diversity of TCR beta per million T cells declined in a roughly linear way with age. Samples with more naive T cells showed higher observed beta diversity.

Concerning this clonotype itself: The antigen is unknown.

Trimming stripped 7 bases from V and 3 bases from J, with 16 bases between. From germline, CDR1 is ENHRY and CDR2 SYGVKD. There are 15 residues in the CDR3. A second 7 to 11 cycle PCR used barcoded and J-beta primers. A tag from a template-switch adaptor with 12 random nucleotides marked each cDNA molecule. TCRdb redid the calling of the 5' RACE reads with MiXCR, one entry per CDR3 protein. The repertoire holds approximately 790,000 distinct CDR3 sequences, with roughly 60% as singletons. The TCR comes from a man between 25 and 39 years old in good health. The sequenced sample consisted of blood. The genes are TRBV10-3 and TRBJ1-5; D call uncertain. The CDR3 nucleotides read TGTGCCATCACCCCGGGTCCCGGGGACAATCAGCCCCAGCATTTT. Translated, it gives CAITPGPGDNQPQHF.